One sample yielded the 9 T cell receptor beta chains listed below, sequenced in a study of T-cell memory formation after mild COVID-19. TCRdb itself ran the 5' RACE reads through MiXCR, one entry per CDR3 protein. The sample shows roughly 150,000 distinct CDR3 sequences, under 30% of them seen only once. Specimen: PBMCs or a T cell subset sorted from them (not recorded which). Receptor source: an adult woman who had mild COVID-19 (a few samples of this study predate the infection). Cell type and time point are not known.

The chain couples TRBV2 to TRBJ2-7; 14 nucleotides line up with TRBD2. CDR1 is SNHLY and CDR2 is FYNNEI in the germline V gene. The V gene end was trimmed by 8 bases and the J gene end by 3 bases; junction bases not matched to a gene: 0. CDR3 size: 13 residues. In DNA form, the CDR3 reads TGTGCCAGCGGACTAGCGGGGGGCTACGAGCAGTACTTC. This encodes CASGLAGGYEQYF.

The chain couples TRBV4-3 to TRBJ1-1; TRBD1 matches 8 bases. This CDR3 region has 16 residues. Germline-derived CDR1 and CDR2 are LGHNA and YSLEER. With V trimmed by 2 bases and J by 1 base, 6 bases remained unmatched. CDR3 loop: CASSQPGTGPNTEAFF. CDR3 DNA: TGCGCCAGCAGCCAACCCGGGACAGGCCCGAACACTGAAGCTTTCTTT.

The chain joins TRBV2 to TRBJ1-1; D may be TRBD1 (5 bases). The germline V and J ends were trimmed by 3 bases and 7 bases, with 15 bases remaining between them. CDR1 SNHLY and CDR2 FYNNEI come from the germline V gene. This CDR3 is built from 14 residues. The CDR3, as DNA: TGTGCCAGCAGTGACCGACAGACCGCCGTTGAAGCTTTCTTT. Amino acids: CASSDRQTAVEAFF. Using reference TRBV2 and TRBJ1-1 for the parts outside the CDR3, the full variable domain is EPEVTQTPSHQVTQMGQEVILRCVPISNHLYFYWYRQILGQKVEFLVSFYNNEISEKSEIFDDQFSVERPDGSNFTLKIRSTKLEDSAMYFCASSDRQTAVEAFFGQGTRLTVV.

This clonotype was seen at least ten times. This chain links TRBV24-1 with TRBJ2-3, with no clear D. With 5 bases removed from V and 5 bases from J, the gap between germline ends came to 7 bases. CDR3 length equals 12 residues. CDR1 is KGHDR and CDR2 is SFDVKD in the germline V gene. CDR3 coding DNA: TGTGCCACCAGTGCGGTTGAAGATACGCAGTATTTT. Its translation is CATSAVEDTQYF.

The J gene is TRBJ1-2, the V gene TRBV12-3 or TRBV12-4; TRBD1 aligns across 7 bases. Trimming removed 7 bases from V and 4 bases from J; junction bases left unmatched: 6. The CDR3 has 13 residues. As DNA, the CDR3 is TGTGCCAGCACACCGGGACAGCTCTATGGCTACACCTTC. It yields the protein CASTPGQLYGYTF.

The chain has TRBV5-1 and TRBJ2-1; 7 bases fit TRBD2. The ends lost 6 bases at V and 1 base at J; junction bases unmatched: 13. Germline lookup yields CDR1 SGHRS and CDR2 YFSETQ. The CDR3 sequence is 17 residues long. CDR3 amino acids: CASTPPGSGDSYNEQFF. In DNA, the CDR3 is TGCGCCAGCACGCCCCCCGGGAGCGGGGATTCCTACAATGAGCAGTTCTTC. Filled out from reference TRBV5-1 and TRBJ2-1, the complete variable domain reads KAGVTQTPRYLIKTRGQQVTLSCSPISGHRSVSWYQQTPGQGLQFLFEYFSETQRNKGNFPGRFSGRQFSNSRSEMNVSTLELGDSALYLCASTPPGSGDSYNEQFFGPGTRLTVL.

CDR3 bases: TGTGCCAGCAGCCCATCGGGGGAGGTAGAGTATGGCTACACCTTC. This sequence encodes CASSPSGEVEYGYTF. This sequence joins TRBV7-9 and TRBJ1-2; possibly TRBD1 for D (5 bases). Per the germline V gene, CDR1 is SEHNR and CDR2 is FQNEAQ (reference sequence). The CDR3 has 15 amino acids. V lost 5 bases to trimming and J lost 5 bases, with 18 bases between them.

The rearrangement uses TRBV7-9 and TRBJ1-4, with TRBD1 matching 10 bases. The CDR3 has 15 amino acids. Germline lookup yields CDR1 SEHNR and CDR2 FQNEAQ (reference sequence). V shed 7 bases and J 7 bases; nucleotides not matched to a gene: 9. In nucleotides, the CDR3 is TGTGCCAGCACCATGGGACAGGGGACGTTTGAAAAACTGTTTTTT. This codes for CASTMGQGTFEKLFF.

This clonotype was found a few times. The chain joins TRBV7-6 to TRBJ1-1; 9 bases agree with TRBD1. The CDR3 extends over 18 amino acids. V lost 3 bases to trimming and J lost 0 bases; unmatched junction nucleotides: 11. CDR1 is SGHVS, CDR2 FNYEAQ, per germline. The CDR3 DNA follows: TGTGCCAGCAGCTTGGGACAGGGAAACACCTACATGAACACTGAAGCTTTCTTT. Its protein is CASSLGQGNTYMNTEAFF.